The TCR beta chain under discussion was sequenced for a study of regulatory T cells in long-lasting Graves disease. Details on this clonotype: Relative to the germline gene, one junction end is altered; a read error may explain this.

The germline CDR1 and CDR2 sequences are SGHDN and FVKESK. CDR3 length equals 15 residues. Researchers made TCR beta libraries by using iRepertoire HTBI primers and running Arm-PCR on CDR3 regions. TCRdb passed the multiplex PCR reads through MiXCR, listing each CDR3 protein once. The sample contains roughly 400,000 distinct CDR3 sequences, 20% to 25% of which appear only once. Time point denoted: persistent/refractory GD, antithyroid drugs over 5 years with positive TRAb. Scientists built the TCR library using RNA that was extracted from PBMCs. By American Thyroid Association guidelines, Graves' disease was diagnosed in the cohort.

The rearrangement links TRBV14 to TRBJ1-1; TRBD1 aligns across 8 bases. The source is a female donor with Graves disease. The sample in question was peripheral blood mononuclear cells (PBMCs), obtained when the disease was refractory, from a patient treated with antithyroid drugs. The CDR3 region is CANSQRTGGATEAFF. The CDR3 coding sequence is TGTGCCAACAGCCAAAGAACAGGGGGAGCCACTGAAGCTTTCTTT.